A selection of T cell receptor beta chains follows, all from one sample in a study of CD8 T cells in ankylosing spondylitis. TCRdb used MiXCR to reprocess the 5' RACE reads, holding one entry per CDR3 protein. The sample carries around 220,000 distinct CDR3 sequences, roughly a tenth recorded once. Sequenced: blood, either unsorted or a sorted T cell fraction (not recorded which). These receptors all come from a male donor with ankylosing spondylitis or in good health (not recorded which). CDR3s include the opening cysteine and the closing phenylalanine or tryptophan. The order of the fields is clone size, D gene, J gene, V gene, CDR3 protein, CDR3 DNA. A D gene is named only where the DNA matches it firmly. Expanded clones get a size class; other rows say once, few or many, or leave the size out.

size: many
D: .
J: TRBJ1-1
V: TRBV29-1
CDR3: CSVALSGMNTEAFF
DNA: TGCAGCGTTGCACTTTCGGGCATGAACACTGAAGCTTTCTTT

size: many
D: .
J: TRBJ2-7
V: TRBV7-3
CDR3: CASSFSPQGSEQYF
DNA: TGTGCCAGCAGCTTCTCGCCACAGGGTTCCGAGCAGTACTTC

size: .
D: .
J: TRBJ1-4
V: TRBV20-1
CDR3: CSARGGVPTNEKLFF
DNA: TGCAGTGCGCGAGGTGGGGTCCCCACTAATGAAAAACTGTTTTTT

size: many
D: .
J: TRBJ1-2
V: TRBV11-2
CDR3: CASRWLGQGPNYGYTF
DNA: TGTGCCAGCAGGTGGTTGGGTCAGGGCCCTAACTATGGCTACACCTTC

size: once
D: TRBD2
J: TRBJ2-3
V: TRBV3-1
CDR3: CASCLPSLAGGSTDTQYF
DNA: TGTGCCTCCTGCCTACCGAGTTTAGCGGGGGGAAGCACAGATACGCAGTATTTT

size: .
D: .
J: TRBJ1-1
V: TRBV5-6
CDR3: CASSLVFVRETEAFF
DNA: TGTGCCAGCAGCTTGGTGTTTGTAAGGGAGACTGAAGCGTTCTTT

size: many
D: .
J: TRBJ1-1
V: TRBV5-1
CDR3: CASSPREGGNTEAFF
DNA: TGCGCCAGCAGCCCGAGGGAGGGAGGAAACACTGAAGCTTTCTTT

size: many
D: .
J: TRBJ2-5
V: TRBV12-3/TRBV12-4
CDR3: CASSLGPETQYF
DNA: TGTGCCAGCAGCTTGGGGCCAGAGACCCAGTACTTC

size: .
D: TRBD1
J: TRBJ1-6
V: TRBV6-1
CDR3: CASSLNPGQGRSPLHF
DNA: TGTGCCAGCAGCCTTAATCCGGGACAGGGAAGATCACCCCTCCACTTT

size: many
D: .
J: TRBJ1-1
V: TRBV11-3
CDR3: CASSSGGNTEAFF
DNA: TGTGCCAGCAGCTCGGGGGGAAACACTGAAGCTTTCTTT

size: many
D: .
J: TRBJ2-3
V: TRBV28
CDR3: CATAGQSTDTQYF
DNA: TGTGCCACCGCGGGACAGAGCACAGATACGCAGTATTTT

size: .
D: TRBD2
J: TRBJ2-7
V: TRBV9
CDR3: CASSATGTSSYEQYF
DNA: TGTGCCAGCAGCGCAACCGGGACTAGTTCCTACGAGCAGTACTTC

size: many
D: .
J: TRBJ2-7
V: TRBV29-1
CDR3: CSVDFGAYEQYF
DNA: TGCAGCGTTGATTTCGGAGCCTACGAGCAGTACTTC

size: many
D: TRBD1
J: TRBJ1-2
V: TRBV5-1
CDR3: CASSLPGQGTYGYTF
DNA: TGCGCCAGCAGCTTGCCGGGACAGGGAACGTATGGCTACACCTTC

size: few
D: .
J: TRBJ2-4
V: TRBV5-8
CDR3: CASSLAAQGRENIQYF
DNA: TGTGCCAGCAGCTTGGCCGCTCAGGGTAGAGAAAACATTCAGTACTTC

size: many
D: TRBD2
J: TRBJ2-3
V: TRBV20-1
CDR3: CSASEAGGSSTDTQYF
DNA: TGCAGTGCTAGTGAAGCGGGGGGAAGTAGCACAGATACGCAGTATTTT

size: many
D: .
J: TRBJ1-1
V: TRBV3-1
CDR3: CASSHGSGGEGKEAFF
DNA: TGTGCCAGCAGCCACGGGTCCGGTGGGGAGGGCAAAGAAGCTTTCTTT

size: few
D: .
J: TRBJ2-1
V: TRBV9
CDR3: CASSVNTDNEQFF
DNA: TGTGCCAGCAGCGTAAACACGGACAATGAGCAGTTCTTC

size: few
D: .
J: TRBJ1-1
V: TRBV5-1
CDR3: CASSLFGGQVTNTEAFF
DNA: TGCGCCAGCAGTCTCTTCGGGGGGCAGGTGACAAACACTGAAGCTTTCTTT

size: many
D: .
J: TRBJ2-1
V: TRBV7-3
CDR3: CASSYQAGEYNEQFF
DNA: TGTGCCAGCAGCTACCAGGCAGGGGAATACAATGAGCAGTTCTTC

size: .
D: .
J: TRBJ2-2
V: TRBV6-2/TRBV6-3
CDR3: CASSPTRTGELFF
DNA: TGTGCCAGCAGTCCTACTAGAACCGGGGAGCTGTTTTTT

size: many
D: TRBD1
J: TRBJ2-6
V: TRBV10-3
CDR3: CAINSGTGLSGANVLTF
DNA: TGTGCCATCAACTCCGGGACAGGCCTCTCTGGGGCCAACGTCCTGACTTTC

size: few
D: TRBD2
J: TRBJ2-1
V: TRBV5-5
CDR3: CASSFPGTSGADEQFF
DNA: TGTGCCAGCAGCTTCCCCGGGACTAGCGGGGCGGATGAGCAGTTCTTC

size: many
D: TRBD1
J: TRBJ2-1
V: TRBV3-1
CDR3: CASSLRTGSTPYNEQFF
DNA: TGTGCCAGCAGCCTCAGGACAGGGTCTACCCCCTACAATGAGCAGTTCTTC

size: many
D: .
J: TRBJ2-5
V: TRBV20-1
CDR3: CSTKWTEVQETQYF
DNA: TGCAGTACTAAATGGACGGAAGTCCAAGAGACCCAGTACTTC

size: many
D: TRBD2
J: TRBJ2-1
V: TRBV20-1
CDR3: CSASTAGGRNEQFF
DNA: TGCAGTGCTAGTACAGCGGGGGGCCGTAATGAGCAGTTCTTC

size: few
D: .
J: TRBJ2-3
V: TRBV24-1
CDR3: CATSKTGTDTQYF
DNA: TGTGCCACCAGCAAGACGGGCACAGATACGCAGTATTTT

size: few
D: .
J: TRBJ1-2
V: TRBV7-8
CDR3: CASSLAGGAYGYTF
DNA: TGTGCCAGCAGCTTAGCCGGAGGGGCCTATGGCTACACCTTC

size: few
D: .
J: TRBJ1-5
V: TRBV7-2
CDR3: CASSYGRDNQPQHF
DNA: TGTGCCAGCAGCTATGGACGGGACAATCAGCCCCAGCATTTT

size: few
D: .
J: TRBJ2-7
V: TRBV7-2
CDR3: CASSLGPSGRTVF
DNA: TGTGCCAGCAGCTTAGGCCCCTCGGGACGGACCGTCTTC

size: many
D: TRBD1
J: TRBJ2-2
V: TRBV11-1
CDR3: CASSLTGVRGTGELFF
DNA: TGTGCCAGCAGCTTGACAGGGGTTCGAGGAACCGGGGAGCTGTTTTTT

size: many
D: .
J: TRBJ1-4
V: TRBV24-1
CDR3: CATSEGGGREKLFF
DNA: TGTGCCACCAGTGAGGGCGGAGGGAGAGAAAAACTGTTTTTT

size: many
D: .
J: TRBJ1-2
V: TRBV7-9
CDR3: CASSLAQGGAYGYTF
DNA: TGTGCCAGCAGCTTAGCGCAAGGGGGTGCCTATGGCTACACCTTC

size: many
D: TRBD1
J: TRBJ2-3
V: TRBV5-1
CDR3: CASTRGGGTDTQYF
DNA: TGCGCCAGCACAAGAGGGGGCGGCACAGATACGCAGTATTTT

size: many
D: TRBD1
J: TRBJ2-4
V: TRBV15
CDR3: CATSRDRDRPYF
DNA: TGTGCCACCAGCAGAGACCGGGACAGACCTTACTTC